These 20 T cell receptor beta chains were all obtained from the same sample, sequenced in a study of blood T cells in healthy people across ages. Using a J-beta primer mix together with a sample-barcoded 5' primer, a second PCR was run for roughly 6 to 11 cycles. Each CDR3 protein is one row after TCRdb ran MiXCR on the 5' RACE reads. Of 700,000 to 1,000,000 distinct CDR3 sequences in the sample, roughly 44% were seen once. Sequenced: blood. Receptors were obtained from a man between 60 and 70 years old in good health.

This chain connects TRBV10-3 to TRBJ2-7; TRBD2 aligns across 11 bases. Germline CDR1 and CDR2: ENHRY and SYGVKD. V lost 4 bases to trimming and J lost 2 bases; unmatched junction nucleotides: 1. The CDR3 contains 14 residues. The CDR3 here is CAISGSGGAYEQYF. CDR3 coding DNA: TGTGCCATCAGTGGTAGCGGGGGGGCCTACGAGCAGTACTTC.

The CDR3 loop is CASLASGEKTQYF. The CDR3 nucleotides are TGTGCCAGCTTAGCCTCGGGGGAGAAGACCCAGTACTTC. The chain links TRBV28 to TRBJ2-5, with D tentatively TRBD2 (6 bases). Trimming stripped 8 bases from V and 6 bases from J, with 16 bases between. The germline V gene encodes CDR1 MDHEN and CDR2 SYDVKM. The CDR3 has 13 residues.

There are a few counts of this clonotype. The chain carries TRBV20-1 and TRBJ1-1; TRBD1 aligns across 7 bases. Germline V gene sequence: CDR1 DFQATT, CDR2 SNEGSKA (reference sequence). The CDR3 has 13 residues. V was pared by 4 bases and J by 1 base, with 3 bases of the junction left unmatched. CDR3 nucleotide sequence: TGCAGTGCTAAGAGGACAGGGAACACTGAAGCTTTCTTT. Translating it yields CSAKRTGNTEAFF.

This rearrangement joins TRBV4-1 to TRBJ2-2, with 8 bases identical to TRBD2. Per the germline V gene, CDR1 is MGHRA and CDR2 is YSYEKL. Trimming cost V 1 base and J 5 bases; bases outside gene matches: 9. The CDR3 is 17 amino acids. The CDR3 protein is CASSQVDLGLVTGELFF. CDR3 bases: TGCGCCAGCAGCCAAGTAGACTTGGGACTAGTAACCGGGGAGCTGTTTTTT.

This clonotype was observed a few times. The chain combines TRBV7-9 with TRBJ2-4; D may match TRBD1 or TRBD2 (5 bases each). Trimming pared 4 bases from V and 5 bases from J, leaving 12 bases between. CDR1 is SEHNR and CDR2 is FQNEAQ in the germline V gene (reference sequence). The CDR3 runs 14 residues. The CDR3 loop reads CASSSQGVENIQYF. CDR3 sequence (DNA): TGTGCCAGCAGCTCGCAGGGAGTGGAAAACATTCAGTACTTC.

This chain uses TRBV4-3 with TRBJ2-6; D gene uncertain. Germline CDR1 is LGHNA and CDR2 is YSLEER. V lost 1 base and J 0 bases, leaving 7 bases between the germline ends. This CDR3 has 16 residues. CDR3 sequence reads: CASSQGSHSGANVLTF. CDR3 DNA sequence: TGCGCCAGCAGCCAAGGGAGCCACTCTGGGGCCAACGTCCTGACTTTC.

This rearrangement joins TRBV9 to TRBJ2-1; D assignment may be TRBD1 or TRBD2 (6 bases each). The J call may be wrong; the DNA end is better matched by TRBJ2-7. Looked up from germline, CDR1 is SGDLS and CDR2 is YYNGEE. The CDR3 is 18 amino acids. The chain's CDR3 is CASSVDINGGGSYNEQYF. The CDR3 nucleotides are TGTGCCAGCAGCGTAGATATCAATGGAGGGGGATCCTACAATGAGCAGTACTTC.

The table lists this clonotype with a few counts. The chain uses TRBV7-2 and TRBJ2-7; no clear D. Germline V lookup: CDR1 SGHTA, CDR2 FQGNSA. The CDR3 runs 13 residues. V shed 0 bases and J shed 3 bases, with 6 bases lying between them. CDR3 loop: CASSLAFGYEQYF. In DNA form, the CDR3 reads TGTGCCAGCAGCTTAGCGTTCGGCTACGAGCAGTACTTC.

The chain uses TRBV7-9 and TRBJ1-2; 8 bases fit TRBD1. The CDR3 covers 16 residues. Germline V gene sequence: CDR1 SEHNR, CDR2 FQNEAQ (reference sequence). The V and J ends lost 2 bases and 3 bases, in that order; junction bases with no gene match: 8. CDR3 sequence reads: CASSLLAGGGHYGYTF. The CDR3 nucleotides read TGTGCCAGCAGCTTACTGGCAGGGGGCGGTCACTATGGCTACACCTTC.

The CDR3, as DNA: TGTGCCAGCAGTCAAAGACTAGCGGGGCTAGATACGCAGTATTTT. Its translation: CASSQRLAGLDTQYF. J is TRBJ2-3 and V is TRBV25-1, with 11 bases lining up with TRBD2. CDR3 length equals 15 residues. With V trimmed by 5 bases and J by 5 bases, 6 bases remained unmatched. Looked up from germline, CDR1 is MGHDK and CDR2 is SYGVNS. The full variable domain, in which reference TRBV25-1 and TRBJ2-3 provide the parts outside the CDR3, is EADIYQTPRYLVIGTGKKITLECSQTMGHDKMYWYQQDPGMELHLIHYSYGVNSTEKGDLSSESTVSRIRTEHFPLTLESARPSHTSQYLCASSQRLAGLDTQYFGPGTRLTVL.

In this sample, this clonotype turned up many times. The chain employs TRBV6-2 or TRBV6-3 and TRBJ2-7; D ambiguous. Trimming removed 3 bases from V and 3 bases from J, with 6 bases in between. The CDR3 is made up of 12 amino acids. CDR1 is MNHEY, CDR2 SVGEGT, per germline. CDR3 bases: TGTGCCAGCAGTTATAAGAGCTACGAGCAGTACTTC. This sequence encodes CASSYKSYEQYF.

This clonotype was recorded a few times. This sequence joins TRBV7-9 and TRBJ1-1; the D is unclear. Between the trimmed V and J ends, which lost 3 bases and 4 bases, there was a span of 15 bases. The CDR3 has 15 amino acids. Germline V lookup: CDR1 SEHNR, CDR2 FQNEAQ (reference sequence). The CDR3 bases are TGTGCCAGCAGCTTTCGGCAGGATGTTCGCACTGAAGCTTTCTTT. Protein: CASSFRQDVRTEAFF. Full variable domain (missing parts from reference TRBV7-9 and TRBJ1-1): DTGVSQNPRHKITKRGQNVTFRCDPISEHNRLYWYRQTLGQGPEFLTYFQNEAQLEKSRLLSDRFSAERPKGSFSTLEIQRTEQGDSAMYLCASSFRQDVRTEAFFGQGTRLTVV.

This clonotype showed up just a few times. The chain links TRBV5-1 to TRBJ2-2; possibly TRBD1 for D (5 bases). V was shortened by 2 bases and J by 6 bases, with 8 bases between the two germline ends. The length of the CDR3 is 13 residues. Germline lookup yields CDR1 SGHRS and CDR2 YFSETQ. The CDR3 DNA sequence: TGCGCCAGCAGCTTCCGACAGTCCGGGGAGCTGTTTTTT. Its translation: CASSFRQSGELFF.

This clonotype has more than one count but fewer than ten. The chain has TRBV15 and TRBJ2-3; TRBD2 might be the D (6 bases). V was trimmed by 4 bases and J by 6 bases, leaving 11 bases between them. The CDR3 contains 13 residues. The germline V gene has CDR1 LNHNV and CDR2 YYDKDF (reference sequence). The CDR3 coding sequence is TGTGCCACCAGCAAGACTAGTTCCGATACGCAGTATTTT. Translated, it gives CATSKTSSDTQYF.

Notes on this clonotype: This sequence may be a read error, since a much larger clone differs from it by one base. This chain joins TRBV4-3 and TRBJ2-5; a weak D match, TRBD2 (6 bases). CDR3 length: 15 amino acids. Germline CDR1 LGHNA, CDR2 YSLEER. The CDR3 bases are TGCGCCAGCAGCCAAGATACCCAGGGAGGAGAGACCCAGTGCTTC. Protein sequence: CASSQDTQGGETQCF.

The chain uses TRBV4-3 and TRBJ2-5; TRBD2 aligns across 7 bases. The CDR3 contains 15 residues. The J segment lost 4 bases and the V segment lost 1 base, leaving 6 bases of the junction unmatched. Germline V lookup: CDR1 LGHNA, CDR2 YSLEER. CDR3 sequence (DNA): TGCGCCAGCAGCCAAGGGGGGGGTTACGGAGAGACCCAGTACTTC. Its protein product is CASSQGGGYGETQYF.

This CDR3 reads CASSRQTNSPLHF. CDR3 nucleotide sequence: TGTGCCAGCAGCCGACAGACTAATTCACCCCTCCACTTT. The gene calls are TRBV3-1 and TRBJ1-6; D is possibly TRBD1 (5 bases). This CDR3 region has 13 residues. Germline assignment: CDR1 LGHDT and CDR2 YNNKEL (reference sequence). Trimming stripped 4 bases from V and 6 bases from J, with 7 bases between.

In its sample, this clonotype was seen a few times. The chain joins TRBV7-9 to TRBJ2-5, with 9 positions matching TRBD2. Losses at the gene ends were 7 bases for V and 5 bases for J; bases not matched to a gene: 14. Germline assignment: CDR1 SEHNR and CDR2 FQNEAQ (reference sequence). The CDR3 contains 16 residues. Written as DNA, the CDR3 is TGTGCCAGCACCTGGGGTAGCGGGGGTTTAGGGGAGACCCAGTACTTC. It codes for CASTWGSGGLGETQYF.

The chain recombines TRBV7-2 with TRBJ2-4; D might be TRBD2 (6 bases). V was shortened by 1 base and J by 15 bases, with 16 bases between the two germline ends. CDR3 length equals 13 residues. Germline values: CDR1 SGHTA, CDR2 FQGNSA. The CDR3 DNA reads as TGTACCAGCAGCTTAGATTCTGCTAGCGTTAGGTACTTC. It encodes CTSSLDSASVRYF.

This clonotype was seen more than once but under ten times. This chain connects TRBV7-2 to TRBJ2-5; 9 bases match TRBD2. Germline CDR1 reads SGHTA; CDR2 reads FQGNSA. CDR3 length equals 17 residues. V trimming: 3 bases; J trimming: 1 base; junction bases outside the gene matches: 9. The CDR3 nucleotides read TGTGCCAGCAGCTTTGCAGCGGGGGGAACATCCCAAGAGACCCAGTACTTC. Its protein is CASSFAAGGTSQETQYF. The entire variable domain, with the rest obtained from reference TRBV7-2 and TRBJ2-5, is as follows: GAGVSQSPSNKVTEKGKDVELRCDPISGHTALYWYRQSLGQGLEFLIYFQGNSAPDKSGLPSDRFSAERTGGSVSTLTIQRTQQEDSAVYLCASSFAAGGTSQETQYFGPGTRLLVL.